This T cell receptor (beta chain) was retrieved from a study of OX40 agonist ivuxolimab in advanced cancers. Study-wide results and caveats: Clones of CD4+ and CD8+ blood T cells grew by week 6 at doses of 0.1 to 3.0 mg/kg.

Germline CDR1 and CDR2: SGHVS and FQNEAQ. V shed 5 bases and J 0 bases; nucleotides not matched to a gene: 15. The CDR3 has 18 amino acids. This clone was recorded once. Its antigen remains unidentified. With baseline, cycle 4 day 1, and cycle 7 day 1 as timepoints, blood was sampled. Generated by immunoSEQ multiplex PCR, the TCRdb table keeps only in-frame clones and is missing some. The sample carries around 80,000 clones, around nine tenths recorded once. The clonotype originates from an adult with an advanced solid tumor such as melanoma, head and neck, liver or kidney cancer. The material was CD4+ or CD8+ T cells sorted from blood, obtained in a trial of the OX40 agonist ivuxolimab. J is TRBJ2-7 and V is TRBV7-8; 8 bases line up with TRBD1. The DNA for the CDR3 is TGTGCCAGCAGCGCGGACAGGGTGAGCACTACACCCTCCTACGAGCAGTACTTC. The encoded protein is CASSADRVSTTPSYEQYF.